These T cell receptor beta chains were read from a single sample in a study of cytomegalovirus exposure and HLA in healthy donors. Assay: immunoSEQ multiplex PCR; the TCRdb copy retains only in-frame clones and omits some. The table records roughly 150,000 clones, about 70% of them present only once. The sequenced sample was PBMCs. The receptors were gathered from a woman aged 60 to 75 in good health and CMV-seropositive. CDR3s include the opening cysteine and the closing phenylalanine or tryptophan. Each record gives: D gene, clone size, J gene, V gene, CDR3 DNA, CDR3 protein. D genes are given only for firm matches. Size is stated for part of the rows, as once, few or many counts, or as a class when the clone is expanded.

d_gene: .; abundance: .; j_gene: TRBJ1-1; v_gene: TRBV28; CDR3nt: TGTGCCAGCAGTCCCGTGGGGGCTTTGAACACTGAAGCTTTCTTT; CDR3aa: CASSPVGALNTEAFF
d_gene: .; abundance: once; j_gene: TRBJ2-7; v_gene: TRBV6-1; CDR3nt: TGTGCCAGCAGTGAAATCGGCTCCTACGAGCAGTACTTC; CDR3aa: CASSEIGSYEQYF
d_gene: .; abundance: few; j_gene: TRBJ1-1; v_gene: TRBV14; CDR3nt: TGTGCCAGCAGCCAAGATGGCGGGGGTAGGAACACTGAAGCTTTCTTT; CDR3aa: CASSQDGGGRNTEAFF
d_gene: TRBD1; abundance: .; j_gene: TRBJ1-5; v_gene: TRBV18; CDR3nt: TGTGCCAGCTCATCTACAGGGGATCAGCCCCAGCATTTT; CDR3aa: CASSSTGDQPQHF
d_gene: .; abundance: many; j_gene: TRBJ1-5; v_gene: TRBV27; CDR3nt: TGTGCCAGCAGTTTACAGGGGTCAAATCAGCCCCAGCATTTT; CDR3aa: CASSLQGSNQPQHF
d_gene: .; abundance: .; j_gene: TRBJ2-2; v_gene: TRBV19; CDR3nt: TGTGCCAGTAGTATGGGGCTCGGCAGCACCGGGGAGCTGTTTTTT; CDR3aa: CASSMGLGSTGELFF
d_gene: .; abundance: .; j_gene: TRBJ2-4; v_gene: TRBV19; CDR3nt: TGTGCCAGTAGTATATCGACAGACTGGGACATTCAGTACTTC; CDR3aa: CASSISTDWDIQYF
d_gene: TRBD2; abundance: once; j_gene: TRBJ2-1; v_gene: TRBV7-6; CDR3nt: TGTGCCAGCAGCTTAGCGGCTAGCGGGAACCCCTACAATGAGCAGTTCTTC; CDR3aa: CASSLAASGNPYNEQFF
d_gene: .; abundance: few; j_gene: TRBJ1-1; v_gene: TRBV6-1; CDR3nt: TGTGCCAGCAGTGAAAGAGGGAACGCTTTCTTT; CDR3aa: CASSERGNAFF
d_gene: TRBD1; abundance: few; j_gene: TRBJ2-5; v_gene: TRBV7-6; CDR3nt: TGTGCCAGCAGCTTAACCGGGACAGCGTACCAAGAGACCCAGTACTTC; CDR3aa: CASSLTGTAYQETQYF
d_gene: TRBD2; abundance: .; j_gene: TRBJ2-1; v_gene: TRBV7-3; CDR3nt: TGTGCCAGCAGCCCGGGGGGAGGGTCAGGGAATGAGCAGTTCTTC; CDR3aa: CASSPGGGSGNEQFF
d_gene: TRBD1; abundance: .; j_gene: TRBJ1-5; v_gene: TRBV6-6; CDR3nt: TGTGCCAGCAGCGCCGACAGGGGGATTCAGCCCCAGCATTTT; CDR3aa: CASSADRGIQPQHF
d_gene: .; abundance: .; j_gene: TRBJ2-7; v_gene: TRBV15; CDR3nt: TGTGCCACCAGCAGAGGTAGGCGGAACGAACTTTCCTACGAGCAGTACTTC; CDR3aa: CATSRGRRNELSYEQYF
d_gene: .; abundance: .; j_gene: TRBJ1-1; v_gene: TRBV18; CDR3nt: TGTGCCAGCTCACCCCGGGGGTCTGAAGCTTTCTTT; CDR3aa: CASSPRGSEAFF
d_gene: TRBD1; abundance: .; j_gene: TRBJ1-2; v_gene: TRBV19; CDR3nt: TGTGCCAGTAGCAGAGGACAGGGGGGTAGCTATGGCTACACCTTC; CDR3aa: CASSRGQGGSYGYTF
d_gene: TRBD2; abundance: few; j_gene: TRBJ2-3; v_gene: TRBV29-1; CDR3nt: TGCAGCGTTCCCCGAAGGGATGCGGGAGGGGGGTGGGGCACAGATACGCAGTATTTT; CDR3aa: CSVPRRDAGGGWGTDTQYF
d_gene: TRBD2; abundance: .; j_gene: TRBJ2-3; v_gene: TRBV2; CDR3nt: TGTGCCAGCAGTGATGGGAGGGGAACAGATACGCAGTATTTT; CDR3aa: CASSDGRGTDTQYF
d_gene: .; abundance: .; j_gene: TRBJ1-1; v_gene: TRBV27; CDR3nt: TGTGCCAGCGGGTTGGGAGGGGCGCCGACTGAAGCTTTCTTT; CDR3aa: CASGLGGAPTEAFF
d_gene: TRBD1; abundance: .; j_gene: TRBJ1-2; v_gene: TRBV5-1; CDR3nt: TGCGCCAGCAGCTTAGAAACAGGGGGCTTTGGCTACACCTTC; CDR3aa: CASSLETGGFGYTF
d_gene: .; abundance: few; j_gene: TRBJ1-1; v_gene: TRBV6-5; CDR3nt: TGTGCCAGCAGCCCGACACCGCTGAACACTGAAGCTTTCTTT; CDR3aa: CASSPTPLNTEAFF
d_gene: TRBD1; abundance: .; j_gene: TRBJ2-7; v_gene: TRBV2; CDR3nt: TGTGCCAGCAGTGAGGGGTTAGCAGGGGGCGCGTACGAGCAGTACTTC; CDR3aa: CASSEGLAGGAYEQYF
d_gene: .; abundance: .; j_gene: TRBJ2-7; v_gene: TRBV4-1; CDR3nt: TGCGCCAGCAGCCAACAACGGGGGACAGTTACCTACGAGCAGTACTTC; CDR3aa: CASSQQRGTVTYEQYF
d_gene: .; abundance: .; j_gene: TRBJ2-3; v_gene: TRBV15; CDR3nt: TGTGCCACCAGCAGAGATCCCAGTTCAGATACGCAGTATTTT; CDR3aa: CATSRDPSSDTQYF
d_gene: TRBD1; abundance: .; j_gene: TRBJ1-1; v_gene: TRBV27; CDR3nt: TGTGCCAGCAGGCCATTTACAGGGGGCACTGAAGCTTTCTTT; CDR3aa: CASRPFTGGTEAFF
d_gene: TRBD1; abundance: .; j_gene: TRBJ2-1; v_gene: TRBV5-4; CDR3nt: TGTGCCAGCAGCTCCGACAGGGGGGAATACAATGAGCAGTTCTTC; CDR3aa: CASSSDRGEYNEQFF